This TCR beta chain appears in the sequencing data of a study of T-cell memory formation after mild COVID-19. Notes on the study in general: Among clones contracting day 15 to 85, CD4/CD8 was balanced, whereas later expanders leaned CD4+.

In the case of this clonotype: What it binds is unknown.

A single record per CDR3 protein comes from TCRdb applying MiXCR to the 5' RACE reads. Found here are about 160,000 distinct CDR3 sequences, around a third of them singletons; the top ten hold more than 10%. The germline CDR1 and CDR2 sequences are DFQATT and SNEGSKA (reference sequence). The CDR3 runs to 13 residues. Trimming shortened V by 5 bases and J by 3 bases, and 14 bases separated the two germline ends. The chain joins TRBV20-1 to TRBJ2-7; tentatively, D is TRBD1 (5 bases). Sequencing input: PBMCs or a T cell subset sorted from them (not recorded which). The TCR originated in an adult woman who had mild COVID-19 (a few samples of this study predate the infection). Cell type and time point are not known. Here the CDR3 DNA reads TGCAGTGCTGCCCAGGGTGTTGTCTACGAGCAGTACTTC. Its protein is CSAAQGVVYEQYF.